This T cell receptor (beta chain) was identified during a study of cytomegalovirus exposure and HLA in healthy donors listed by TCRdb under 2017. Concerning the study at large: An earlier analysis of some 550 of the donors reported 250 to 350 Gb of sequence data and 120 million or so unique TCR beta sequences from 150 million to 200 million T cells. The number of donors typed differed by locus, with roughly 620-640 for A, B, C, DRB1 and DQB1, over 500 for DQA1, approximately 580 for DPA1, and 400 to 490 for DPB1. In addition to the first cohort of around 670 subjects, a separate validation cohort of 130 or so different subjects was used. Four to six DR-DQ haplotypes were handled as single units for association and clustering, since linkage in the cohort was strong. The later analysis used no new phenotypic data to find candidate immune exposures, relying instead on TCR beta sequences and their occurrence across donors. HLA typing included class I and class II loci at four-digit resolution. High-throughput TCR immunosequencing, statistical association of individual TCRs with disease status, and machine learning were combined to predict cytomegalovirus infection status. A later genetic analysis used genome-wide SNP genotypes for about 65% of the 666 donors, treating that subset as a discovery cohort. A later analysis re-analyzed previously published TCR beta repertoires from roughly 630 donors and added high-resolution HLA genotyping to study TCR occurrence patterns. The study was designed to test whether signatures of past pathogen exposure could be identified by cataloging public T cell receptors. All discovery cohort repertoires had been generated using a single sequencing platform. The genetic ancestry cluster associated with self-reported Caucasian donors included roughly four fifths of the roughly 360 genotyped donors. Alongside the repertoire data, information on donor age, sex, ethnicity and CMV serostatus was compiled. The study used immunosequencing to profile the T cell repertoires of several hundred subjects and linked those repertoires to cytomegalovirus serostatus. An early release that covered some 630 HLA-typed donors contained approximately 300 gigabases of sequencing data and around 85 million unique TCR sequences. Across around 400 genotyped donors of the cohort, an average of approximately 240,000 unique TCR beta nucleotide sequences per donor were sequenced, and roughly a sixth of those sequences were non-productive. An earlier analysis of several hundred of the donors used high-throughput TCR beta sequencing to judge whether each TCR beta V gene segment behaved as functional or pseudogenic.

To note about this clone: Its antigen has not been determined. Nothing much larger sits one base from this clone, and base qualities are not available.

The study at large found these results: The cohort was sequenced for TCR beta chains only, and without alpha or paired-chain data the features that could be detected were limited. HLA typing was unavailable for some donors at each locus, so association tests used only the typed subset. Sequencing depth was assumed to be roughly uniform across donors in the presence/absence analyses, though that assumption may not hold. Some IMGT-functional V segments, including TRBV6-2 and TRBV6-3, could not be distinguished by the 87-base-pair reads and were therefore excluded. The study listed 150 to 200 TCR beta chains as associated with cytomegalovirus. The authors suggested that the approach could potentially be extended to other disease states and immunological phenotypes. In a later genetic analysis, a missense DCLRE1C variant was associated with V-gene and J-gene trimming of TCR beta chains, and the association was replicated in an independent cohort. An earlier analysis of several hundred of the donors showed that most TCR beta V segments appeared in productive rearrangements either about 87% or about 30% of the time, which broadly matched IMGT annotations. A cluster of highly shared sequence variants was judged likely to be a technical artifact of the sequencing pipeline. Correlated functional status among segregating V segments might be attributable to linkage disequilibrium, but an unknown experimental factor could not be ruled out. A further reported finding was that TCR beta sequences accurately predicted the HLA-A and HLA-B alleles for most subjects in the first cohort. Because counts were too low, seventeen rarely observed V segments, including chromosome 9 orphons, were excluded from the earlier analysis of roughly 580 of the donors. According to a later analysis, TCR association rates differed among HLA loci, with DRB1 alleles showing the most associated TCRs and HLA-C alleles showing the fewest. In a later analysis, 15,000 to 20,000 TCR beta sequences were associated with specific HLA alleles at a false discovery rate of 0.05. A later genetic analysis reported fewer N-insertions in productive TCRs among donors in an Asian-associated ancestry cluster than the roughly 620-donor mean. Compared with equally common non-associated chains, HLA-associated TCR beta chains in a later analysis were more clonally expanded and had lower generation probabilities. In vitro tests confirmed that a few of the cytomegalovirus-associated TCR beta chains recognize cytomegalovirus antigens. When HLA alleles, especially DR and DQ, strongly co-occurred, attributing TCR associations to individual alleles was difficult. Most TCR sequences were seen in very few donors, while some public TCRs were found in many individuals. Cytomegalovirus status was reported to be diagnosed by the classifier with high specificity and sensitivity in both the original and validation cohorts. Several of the top co-occurrence clusters appeared to be linked to parvovirus B19, influenza, CMV and Epstein-Barr virus, according to a later analysis. A later analysis found that most CMV-associated TCR beta chains appeared HLA-restricted, with HLA associations seemingly driven largely by CMV exposure. Immune exposure information for the cohort was limited to CMV serostatus.

Libraries were made using the immunoSEQ multiplex PCR assay. A mixture of 60 forward primers for TCR Vbeta segments and 13 reverse primers for TCR Jbeta segments was used in the multiplex PCR. A multiplex PCR assay on genomic DNA amplified the CDR3 region of rearranged TCR beta genes. The amplified TCR beta libraries were sequenced on the Illumina HiSeq System as 87-base-pair reads. The published analysis was carried out like this. A later analysis counted some 74 million unique TCR beta chains across the 666 repertoires, and roughly 11 million of these chains were shared by at least two donors. Raw reads were error-corrected and collapsed into unique sequences by a nearest-neighbor algorithm in which closely related sequences were merged to remove PCR and sequencing errors. CDR3 sequences were aligned to IMGT reference sequences to assign V, D and J gene segments. For a sequence to be retained, a match of at least six nucleotides was required to both a V gene segment and a J gene segment. A rearrangement was called productive if the CDR3 had no stop codons and remained in frame with V and J, and every other rearrangement was called non-productive. CDR3 was defined by IMGT convention, running from the second conserved V-encoded cysteine to the conserved J-encoded phenylalanine. The earlier analysis of fewer than 700 of the donors excluded sequences that lacked an unambiguous match to a single V gene segment. An earlier analysis of approximately 590 of the donors called V segments functional above 56.7% productive rearrangements and segregating when the between-donor standard deviation exceeded 5%. A statistical classification framework was developed to diagnose cytomegalovirus status using the catalog of TCR beta chain sequences. In a later analysis, TCR nucleotide sequences were compared against IMGT/GENE-DB human TR gene sequences so that V and J genes could be assigned. Using the TCRdist pipeline, a later analysis assigned CDR3 sequences along with most-parsimonious VDJ recombination scenarios. In a later analysis, each TCR beta chain was defined by its CDR3 amino acid sequence together with its V-gene family, and reads lacking a unique V-gene family were excluded. A later analysis removed 500 to 600 highly shared, low-generation-probability nucleotide sequences to deal with suspected cross-contamination and a sequencing artifact. In a later analysis, a clonal expansion index for each public chain was calculated from normalized within-repertoire ranks of inferred template counts. Generation probabilities in a later analysis came from a VDJ recombination model fitted to out-of-frame rearrangements, and those results were checked against IGoR. In a later analysis, hypergeometric tests were used to score TCR-TCR, TCR-HLA and TCR-CMV co-occurrence, with a repertoire-size bias correction applied to TCR pairs. In a later analysis, false discovery rates were estimated by permuting HLA or CMV assignments 20 times. In a later analysis, co-occurring TCRs were grouped using DBSCAN, and TCRdist sequence similarity was added for clustering within HLA-allele-positive subsets. Repertoires with fewer than 30,000 or more than 120,000 public chains, plus five repertoires with anomalous nucleotide sharing, were excluded from co-occurrence clustering. Entries here come from immuneACCESS through TCRdb and include only in-frame sequences with V and J called. Some clones fail to appear in such tables; in the studies checked, an unresolved V gene covers under half of the shortfall, and the cause of the remainder is unknown. That table gives V, J and clone size, and the DNA gave D and trimming. Present in this sample are approximately 150,000 clones, around 69% of which were seen just once. The ten top clones hold 2.8% of the sample.

In total, approximately 690 healthy bone marrow donors made up the cohort. Cohort members were all nominally healthy when sampled, although unrecorded immune exposures were likely present. The donor was CMV seronegative and was included in the group of about 350 seronegative cohort members. A peripheral blood sample was collected from each donor, and TCR beta sequencing was performed on peripheral blood mononuclear cells. Genomic DNA was extracted from the blood cell samples with the Qiagen DNeasy Blood Extraction Kit. Counted from cysteine to phenylalanine, this CDR3 has 12 amino acids. The CDR3 DNA has 36 bases and is translated from base 1. V is pared back by 5 bases and J by 6 bases, with 11 bases lying between the germline termini. Via the germline V gene, CDR1 is SGHDT and CDR2 YYEEEE.

This sequence was found in a woman in her twenties or thirties in good health and CMV-seronegative. The sequenced material came from PBMCs. The sequence links TRBV5-6 to TRBJ1-1; the D gene cannot be named for sure. Here the CDR3 is given as CASSFARAEAFF. The DNA sequence is given as TGTGCCAGCAGTTTTGCGAGGGCTGAAGCTTTCTTT.